This TCR beta chain was obtained from a study of blood T cell repertoires in COVID-19. Study-wide context: Acute-phase and convalescent COVID-19 samples originated in the United States, Italy and Spain.

Living in 24 US areas, the participants were between 18 and 89 years of age. Exposed enrollees encountered a COVID-19 case at some point within 2 weeks before study entry. In the authors' workflow: Reference gene primers were amplified, and this amplification served to estimate nucleated cell counts. Sequencing used immunoSEQ multiplex PCR; TCRdb keeps in-frame clones, though not all of them. V, J and clone size are taken as reported in that table, and D and trimming were inferred from the DNA itself. This table has about 300,000 clones, about nine tenths appearing once. Germline CDR1 reads LGHDT; CDR2 reads YNNKEL (reference sequence). This CDR3 has 15 amino acids. The V and J ends lost 3 bases and 7 bases, in that order; junction bases with no gene match: 6.

What was sequenced was PBMCs or T cells enriched from blood (not recorded which). The clonotype comes from a woman between 50 and 59 years old who had been exposed to COVID-19. This chain joins TRBV3-1 (or the pseudogene TRBV3-2) and TRBJ2-1; 10 bases are a match to TRBD2. Here the CDR3 reads CASSHSAGGSNEQFF. CDR3 nucleotides: TGTGCCAGCAGCCATTCAGCGGGGGGGAGTAATGAGCAGTTCTTC.